A single sample gave rise to the 26 T cell receptor beta chains below, sequenced in a study of blood T cell repertoires in COVID-19 (dated by TCRdb to the early 2020s). The library was built by means of the immunoSEQ multiplex PCR assay. The immuneACCESS repertoire file appears here via TCRdb, limited to in-frame rearrangements. These files lack a portion of the clones; in checked studies, under half of the deficit traces to unresolved V genes, and the cause of the others is not known. Recorded for this sample are more than 50,000 clones; more than 75% of them occurred a single time. Around half of the sample is in the top ten clones. Sequenced: peripheral blood. Every receptor here comes from a woman of 80 years or more with acute or convalescent COVID-19.

The rearrangement links TRBV2 to TRBJ1-1, with 9 bases lining up with TRBD1. CDR1 and CDR2 (germline): SNHLY, FYNNEI. The CDR3 is 15 amino acids. V was clipped by 5 bases and J by 4 bases; unmatched bases: 8. CDR3 in amino acids: CASSSQGARGTEAFF. CDR3 sequence (DNA): TGTGCCAGCAGTTCACAGGGGGCGCGGGGCACTGAAGCTTTCTTT.

This clone was found a few times. This chain uses TRBV20-1 with TRBJ1-2, with TRBD1 matching over 8 bases. The V gene end was trimmed by 3 bases and the J gene end by 0 bases; junction bases not matched to a gene: 6. Germline V gene data show CDR1 as DFQATT and CDR2 as SNEGSKA (reference sequence). The CDR3 is 15 residues long. CDR3 sequence (DNA): TGCAGTGCTAGTCCAATGGACAGGGCTAACTATGGCTACACCTTC. Translated, it gives CSASPMDRANYGYTF.

The chain combines TRBV5-8 with TRBJ2-5, with no clear D. The V gene's germline CDR1 is SGHTS and CDR2 YDEGEE. CDR3 length equals 14 residues. V was cut by 1 base and J by 5 bases, with 12 bases left in between. The CDR3 DNA is TGTGCCAGCAGCTTGTTCGCTAACGCGGAGACCCAGTACTTC. Its protein product is CASSLFANAETQYF.

This clone appeared once. The chain carries TRBV7-9 and TRBJ1-6; TRBD1 aligns across 8 bases. V shed 3 bases, J shed 10 bases, and the junction held 5 bases outside the gene matches. In germline, CDR1 is SEHNR, CDR2 FQNEAQ (reference sequence). This CDR3 contains 14 residues. CDR3 protein: CASSFQGADSPLHF. Written as DNA, the CDR3 is TGTGCCAGCAGCTTCCAGGGGGCGGACTCACCCCTCCACTTT.

J is TRBJ1-4 and V is TRBV5-6; 8 bases fit TRBD1. J lost 2 bases, V lost 2 bases, and 5 bases had no gene match. Germline V gene data show CDR1 as SGHDT and CDR2 as YYEEEE. The length of the CDR3 is 16 residues. This CDR3 is CASSFRTGLTNEKLFF. Here the CDR3 DNA reads TGTGCCAGCAGCTTTCGGACAGGGCTTACTAATGAAAAACTGTTTTTT. The whole variable domain, filled in from reference TRBV5-6 and TRBJ1-4, reads DAGVTQSPTHLIKTRGQQVTLRCSPKSGHDTVSWYQQALGQGPQFIFQYYEEEERQRGNFPDRFSGHQFPNYSSELNVNALLLGDSALYLCASSFRTGLTNEKLFFGSGTQLSVL.

In DNA form, the CDR3 reads TGTGCCAGCAGTTCAGAGCGGGAGCTTGCCTACAATGAGCAGTTCTTC. It encodes CASSSERELAYNEQFF. This chain links TRBV28 with TRBJ2-1; 8 bases line up with TRBD2. The CDR3 length is 16 residues. Unmatched junction bases numbered 7, after V lost 4 bases and J lost 2 bases. Germline V lookup: CDR1 MDHEN, CDR2 SYDVKM.

V is TRBV28 and J is TRBJ2-1; 12 bases line up with TRBD2. CDR3 length: 16 amino acids. V lost 8 bases, J lost 7 bases, and 12 bases stayed unmatched. Germline V gene sequence: CDR1 MDHEN, CDR2 SYDVKM. CDR3 coding DNA: TGTGCCAGCTTGACTAGCGGGGGAGCCCCCCGGAATGAGCAGTTCTTC. Protein: CASLTSGGAPRNEQFF.

J is TRBJ1-3 and V is TRBV18; D is possibly TRBD1 (6 bases). Germline V CDR1 and CDR2: KGHSH, LQKENI. Trimming took off 6 bases at V and 3 bases at J, with 12 bases between the two ends. The CDR3 runs 14 residues. As DNA, the CDR3 is TGTGCCAGCTCTCGTTCAGGGGATGGAAACACCATATATTTT. Its translation: CASSRSGDGNTIYF.

The chain is built from TRBV24-1 and TRBJ1-2; 9 positions agree with TRBD1. The CDR3 runs to 16 residues. CDR1 and CDR2 (germline): KGHDR, SFDVKD. V lost 4 bases, J lost 4 bases, and 9 bases stayed unmatched. CDR3 in amino acids: CATSDPGQGRAYGYTF. In DNA, the CDR3 is TGTGCCACCAGTGACCCCGGACAGGGGAGGGCCTATGGCTACACCTTC.

The J gene is TRBJ2-1, the V gene TRBV18; 9 positions agree with TRBD1. The germline V gene has CDR1 KGHSH and CDR2 LQKENI. The CDR3 is 16 amino acids. V trimming: 3 bases; J trimming: 7 bases; junction bases outside the gene matches: 10. The CDR3 reads CASSPDRQGGMNEQFF. DNA of the CDR3: TGTGCCAGCTCACCGGACCGACAGGGGGGGATGAATGAGCAGTTCTTC.

CDR3 bases: TGTGCCAGCAGCTTTCAGGGGCCAAAAACCGGGGAGCTGTTTTTT. Translation gives CASSFQGPKTGELFF. V gene TRBV11-2 combines with J gene TRBJ2-2; weak D call: TRBD1 (6 bases). From germline, CDR1 is SGHAT and CDR2 FQNNGV. V was shortened by 3 bases and J by 5 bases, with 13 bases between the two germline ends. This CDR3 has 15 amino acids.

A few counts support this clone. The chain carries TRBV5-1 and TRBJ2-3; a possible D gene is TRBD1 (6 bases). CDR3 size: 14 residues. Germline V CDR1 and CDR2: SGHRS, YFSETQ. The V end lost 5 bases, the J end lost 2 bases, and 12 bases lay between the germline ends. CDR3 loop: CASRLQGATDTQYF. CDR3 coding DNA: TGCGCCAGCAGGTTACAGGGCGCCACAGATACGCAGTATTTT.

The genes are TRBV28 and TRBJ1-5; the D gene is possibly TRBD1 (6 bases). Trimming stripped 10 bases from V and 2 bases from J, with 9 bases between. The CDR3 loop spans 12 amino acids. From germline, CDR1 is MDHEN and CDR2 SYDVKM. CDR3 bases: TGTGCCACCCGACAGGGCAATCAGCCCCAGCATTTT. Amino acid sequence: CATRQGNQPQHF. Variable domain in full (rest from reference TRBV28 and TRBJ1-5): DVKVTQSSRYLVKRTGEKVFLECVQDMDHENMFWYRQDPGLGLRLIYFSYDVKMKEKGDIPEGYSVSREKKERFSLILESASTNQTSMYLCATRQGNQPQHFGDGTRLSIL.

This chain uses TRBV7-9 with TRBJ1-3; maybe TRBD1 (5 bases). This CDR3 region has 13 residues. Germline-derived CDR1 and CDR2 are SEHNR and FQNEAQ (reference sequence). V was trimmed by 11 bases and J by 0 bases, leaving 11 bases between them. CDR3 sequence: CAPAGLSGNTIYF. The CDR3 nucleotides read TGTGCCCCCGCGGGGCTCTCTGGAAACACCATATATTTT.

V gene TRBV28 combines with J gene TRBJ1-5, with a possible D match to TRBD1 (6 bases). This CDR3 comprises 16 residues. CDR1 and CDR2 from the germline V gene are MDHEN and SYDVKM. Trimming shortened V by 6 bases and J by 6 bases, and 21 bases separated the two germline ends. CDR3 residues: CASSPGRAGAGQPQHF. The CDR3 nucleotides read TGTGCCAGCAGCCCGGGCCGGGCGGGGGCTGGTCAGCCCCAGCATTTT.

The chain uses TRBV14 and TRBJ2-1; 8 bases align to TRBD1. V was pared by 0 bases and J by 8 bases, with 6 bases of the junction left unmatched. This CDR3 comprises 15 residues. The germline V gene has CDR1 SGHDN and CDR2 FVKESK. The CDR3 is CASSQEQGVMDEQFF. The CDR3 DNA follows: TGTGCCAGCAGCCAAGAACAGGGGGTGATGGATGAGCAGTTCTTC.

This chain uses TRBV30 with TRBJ1-2, with TRBD1 identical over 7 bases. This CDR3 spans 14 amino acids. V lost 0 bases, J lost 5 bases, and 6 bases stayed unmatched. Germline CDR1 reads GTSNPN; CDR2 reads SVGIG (reference sequence). The CDR3 sequence: CAWSVPGRGYGYTF. The CDR3 DNA is TGTGCCTGGAGTGTACCGGGCAGGGGGTATGGCTACACCTTC.

The chain joins TRBV6-5 to TRBJ2-7; 9 bases align to TRBD1. The ends lost 7 bases at V and 6 bases at J; junction bases unmatched: 10. The CDR3 covers 14 residues. Per germline, CDR1 MNHEY and CDR2 SVGAGI. The CDR3 DNA is TGTGCCAGCATTTTCGGGACAGGGCGCTCCGAGCAGTACTTC. It encodes CASIFGTGRSEQYF.

The rearrangement uses TRBV2 and TRBJ1-5; 7 bases line up with TRBD1. The length of the CDR3 is 15 residues. Germline CDR1 is SNHLY and CDR2 is FYNNEI. The trim removed 6 bases at V and 1 base at J, leaving 6 bases unmatched. CDR3 nucleotide sequence: TGTGCCAGCAGCTTAGACAGGGTGAGCAATCAGCCCCAGCATTTT. It yields the protein CASSLDRVSNQPQHF.

This clone was seen more than once but under ten times. The V and J genes are TRBV28 and TRBJ1-6; 7 bases are shared with TRBD1. With V trimmed by 5 bases and J by 7 bases, 14 bases remained unmatched. Per the germline V gene, CDR1 is MDHEN and CDR2 is SYDVKM. There are 17 residues in the CDR3. Written as DNA, the CDR3 is TGTGCCAGCAGTACATCCCGACTGGGACAGAAGAATTCACCCCTCCACTTT. Its protein product is CASSTSRLGQKNSPLHF.

V is TRBV30 and J is TRBJ2-5; no clear D. V lost 8 bases to trimming and J lost 5 bases, with 18 bases between them. The CDR3 is 13 amino acids. The V gene's germline CDR1 is GTSNPN and CDR2 SVGIG (reference sequence). The CDR3: CATEVASGETQYF. The CDR3 nucleotides read TGTGCCACCGAGGTGGCTAGTGGGGAGACCCAGTACTTC.

The rearrangement uses TRBV5-1 and TRBJ2-7, with 10 bases that match TRBD1. The V segment lost 1 base and the J segment 3 bases; nucleotides outside the gene matches: 16. The germline CDR1 and CDR2 sequences are SGHRS and YFSETQ. The CDR3 covers 19 residues. The CDR3 reads CASSLSVLTGTGDYYEQYF. DNA of the CDR3: TGCGCCAGCAGCTTGAGTGTATTAACCGGGACAGGGGATTACTACGAGCAGTACTTC.

This sequence joins TRBV14 and TRBJ2-1; D unclear. The CDR3 length is 13 residues. The V and J ends lost 5 bases and 5 bases respectively, with 10 bases between them. Per germline, CDR1 SGHDN and CDR2 FVKESK. The CDR3 region is CASSAQPNNEQFF. The CDR3 DNA follows: TGTGCCAGCAGCGCTCAACCTAACAATGAGCAGTTCTTC. Looking up the rest from reference TRBV14 and TRBJ2-1 gives the full variable domain: EAGVTQFPSHSVIEKGQTVTLRCDPISGHDNLYWYRRVMGKEIKFLLHFVKESKQDESGMPNNRFLAERTGGTYSTLKVQPAELEDSGVYFCASSAQPNNEQFFGPGTRLTVL.

This rearrangement joins TRBV6-1 to TRBJ1-5; D is undetermined. Trimming took 0 bases from V and 4 from J, leaving 13 bases between them. CDR3 length equals 16 residues. Germline-derived CDR1 and CDR2 are MNHNS and SASEGT. CDR3 in amino acids: CASSEARRTGNQPQHF. The CDR3 coding sequence is TGTGCCAGCAGTGAAGCTCGTCGGACGGGAAATCAGCCCCAGCATTTT.

This chain uses TRBV14 with TRBJ2-3, with 8 nucleotides matching TRBD1. Germline V CDR1 and CDR2: SGHDN, FVKESK. V lost 4 bases, J lost 2 bases, and 8 bases stayed unmatched. There are 16 residues in the CDR3. The DNA of the CDR3 is TGTGCCAGCAGCCCTGGACAGGGAAGAGACACAGATACGCAGTATTTT. Its protein is CASSPGQGRDTDTQYF.

This rearrangement joins TRBV18 to TRBJ1-5, with D possibly TRBD1 on 6 matching bases. This CDR3 has 15 residues. V was clipped by 4 bases and J by 10 bases, with 20 bases between them. Germline loops: CDR1 KGHSH, CDR2 LQKENI. The CDR3 DNA reads as TGTGCCAGCTCACAGGGTTGGGACACCATCCGTCCCCAGCATTTT. Protein: CASSQGWDTIRPQHF.